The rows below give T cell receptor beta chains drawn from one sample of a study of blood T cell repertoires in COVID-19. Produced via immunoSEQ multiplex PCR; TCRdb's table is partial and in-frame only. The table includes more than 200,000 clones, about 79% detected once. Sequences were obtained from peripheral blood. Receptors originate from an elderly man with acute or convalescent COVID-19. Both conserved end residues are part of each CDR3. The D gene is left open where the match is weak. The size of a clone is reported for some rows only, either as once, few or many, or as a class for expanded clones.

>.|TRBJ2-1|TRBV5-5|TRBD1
TGTGCCAGCAGCTTAGAGGGGGCATCCTACAATGAGCAGTTCTTC
CASSLEGASYNEQFF
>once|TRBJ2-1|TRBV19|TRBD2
TGTGCCAGTAGTAACTTAGCGGGCGGCTCCTACAATGAGCAGTTCTTC
CASSNLAGGSYNEQFF
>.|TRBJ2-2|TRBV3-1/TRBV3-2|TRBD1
TGTGCCAGCAGCAATAGACGGACAGGGGGCAACACCGGGGAGCTGTTTTTT
CASSNRRTGGNTGELFF
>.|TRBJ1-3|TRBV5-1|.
TGCGCCAGCAGCCGGCGGGCGTATCTCTTGGATGCCATATATTTT
CASSRRAYLLDAIYF
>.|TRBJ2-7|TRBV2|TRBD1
TGTGCCAGCAGTGAAAAGGGACAGTACCCCTCCTACGAGCAGTACTTC
CASSEKGQYPSYEQYF
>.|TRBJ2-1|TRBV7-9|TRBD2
TGTGCCAGCAGCCTGACTAGCGGGGCCCCCAATGAGCAGTTCTTC
CASSLTSGAPNEQFF
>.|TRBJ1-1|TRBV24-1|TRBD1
TGTGCCACCAGTGATTTCCGGACAGGGGAAGCTTTCTTT
CATSDFRTGEAFF
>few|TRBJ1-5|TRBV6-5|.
TGTGCCAGCAACATCGCGACAGGTGGTAGGCAGCCCCAGCATTTT
CASNIATGGRQPQHF
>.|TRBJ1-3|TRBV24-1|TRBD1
TGTGCCACCAGTCCTAGACCGGGACAGGGAGGGCACACCATATATTTT
CATSPRPGQGGHTIYF
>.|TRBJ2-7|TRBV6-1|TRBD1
TGTGCCAGCAGTGAAGAAGGGACAGAGGCCTACGAGCAGTACTTC
CASSEEGTEAYEQYF
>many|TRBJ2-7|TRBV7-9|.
TGTGCCAGCAGCTTAGCCACATCCTACGAGCAGTACTTC
CASSLATSYEQYF
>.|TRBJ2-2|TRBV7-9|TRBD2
TGTGCCAGCAGCTGGTTAGCGGGGCTCCGAGGGAACACCGGGGAGCTGTTTTTT
CASSWLAGLRGNTGELFF
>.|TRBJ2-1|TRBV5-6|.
TGTGCCAGCAGCTTGGTAGGGGCTGCCTACAATGAGCAGTTCTTC
CASSLVGAAYNEQFF
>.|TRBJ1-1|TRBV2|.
TGTGCCAGCAGTGCAAGGTCTAGGAACACTGAAGCTTTCTTT
CASSARSRNTEAFF
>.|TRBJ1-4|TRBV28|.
TGTGCCAGCAGTCAAGGGGATGAAAAACTGTTTTTT
CASSQGDEKLFF
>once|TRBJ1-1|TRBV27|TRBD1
TGTGCCACCTCGTACAGGGGGCGCGTGAACACTGAAGCTTTCTTT
CATSYRGRVNTEAFF
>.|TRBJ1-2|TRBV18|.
TGTGCCAGCTCCCTTCTCGCTAACTATGGCTACACCTTC
CASSLLANYGYTF
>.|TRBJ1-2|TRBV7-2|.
TGTGCCAGCAGCTTGGGGGGGATCCCCGGCTACACCTTC
CASSLGGIPGYTF